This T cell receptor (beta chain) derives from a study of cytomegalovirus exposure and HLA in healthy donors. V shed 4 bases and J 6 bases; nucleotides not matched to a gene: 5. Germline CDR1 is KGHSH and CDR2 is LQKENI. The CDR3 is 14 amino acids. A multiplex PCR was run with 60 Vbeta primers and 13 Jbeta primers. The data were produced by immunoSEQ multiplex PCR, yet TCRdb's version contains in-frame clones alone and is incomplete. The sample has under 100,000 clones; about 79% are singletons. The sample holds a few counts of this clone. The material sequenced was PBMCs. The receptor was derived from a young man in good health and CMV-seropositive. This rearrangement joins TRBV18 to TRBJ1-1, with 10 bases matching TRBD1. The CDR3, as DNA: TGTGCCAGCTCACTCCGACAGGGGGCTTCTGAAGCTTTCTTT. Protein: CASSLRQGASEAFF.